This T cell receptor (beta chain) was captured by sequencing in a study of identical twins. Study results and caveats: Fewer insertions marked abundant cord blood beta clonotypes; young adult naive trended weakly, memory not at all. The models gave estimates that fell short of the out-of-frame TCR alpha sharing seen in monozygotic twins.

As to this clonotype: No antigen is known for it.

The CDR3 covers 18 residues. The germline V gene encodes CDR1 SGHTA and CDR2 FQGNSA. Trimming took off 0 bases at V and 0 bases at J, with 14 bases between the two ends. Addition of a universal primer site occurred through template switching, and cDNA carried unique molecular identifiers. MiXCR was run by TCRdb on the 5' RACE reads, yielding one entry per CDR3 protein. The sample shows 450,000 or so distinct CDR3 sequences, approximately 15% of them seen only once. Donors were all healthy Caucasians. Another study also made use of these data, one on yellow fever vaccine responses in identical twins.

The chain is built from TRBV7-2 and TRBJ2-2; D could derive from TRBD1 or TRBD2 (6 bases each). The sequencing sample was made of CD4+ T cells sorted from blood. The TCR sequence derives from a woman aged 18-29 years in good health. CDR3 in amino acids: CASSLALIRGANTGELFF. The CDR3 DNA is TGTGCCAGCAGCTTAGCGCTTATAAGGGGGGCGAACACCGGGGAGCTGTTTTTT.